These 15 T cell receptor beta chains were all obtained from the same sample, sequenced in a study of T cell responses to AZD1222 COVID-19 vaccine. The table came from immunoSEQ multiplex PCR; TCRdb's copy has only in-frame clones and leaves some out. The sample contains around 200,000 clones, 94% of which appear only once. Sequenced material: peripheral blood, taken 28 days after the second AZD1222 dose. The receptors come from an adult who received the AZD1222 COVID-19 vaccine.

The V and J genes are TRBV4-3 and TRBJ1-4; 8 positions match TRBD1. V was clipped by 3 bases and J by 5 bases; unmatched bases: 5. CDR1 LGHNA and CDR2 YSLEER come from the germline V gene. The CDR3 is 15 residues long. CDR3 sequence reads: CASSHGGQENEKLFF. The CDR3 DNA is TGCGCCAGCAGCCATGGGGGACAGGAGAATGAAAAACTGTTTTTT.

In this sample, this clone turned up a few times. The gene calls are TRBV6-6 and TRBJ2-6, with no clear D. Germline values: CDR1 MNHNY, CDR2 SVGAGI (reference sequence). Trimming removed 6 bases from V and 3 bases from J, with 12 bases in between. The CDR3 extends over 15 amino acids. The CDR3 bases are TGTGCCAGCAGCCCCTCCAGTTTTGGGGCCAACGTCCTGACTTTC. Translation gives CASSPSSFGANVLTF.

The CDR3, as DNA: TGTGCCAGCACCCCCCGGGACTCCTACGAGCAGTACTTC. This translates into CASTPRDSYEQYF. V and J are TRBV11-3 and TRBJ2-7, with D perhaps matching TRBD2 (5 bases). The CDR3 is 13 amino acids. CDR1 and CDR2 from the germline V gene are SGHNT and YENEEA. Trimming shortened V by 7 bases and J by 0 bases, and 10 bases separated the two germline ends.

The chain is built from TRBV3-1 (or the pseudogene TRBV3-2) and TRBJ2-7; no clear D. CDR1 is LGHDT and CDR2 is YNNKEL in the germline V gene (reference sequence). Between the trimmed V and J ends, which lost 3 bases and 4 bases, there was a span of 7 bases. The CDR3 consists of 12 residues. The CDR3 nucleotides read TGTGCCAGCAGCCACTGGAATTACGAGCAGTACTTC. It yields the protein CASSHWNYEQYF.

The chain links TRBV15 to TRBJ1-6; maybe TRBD1 (5 bases). The CDR3 is 19 amino acids. Germline assignment: CDR1 LNHNV and CDR2 YYDKDF (reference sequence). Deletions cut 7 bases from V and 0 bases from J, with 22 bases between. The CDR3 here is CATTGGSAGTSSYNSPLHF. The CDR3 region has the DNA TGTGCCACCACGGGGGGATCGGCGGGGACCAGCTCCTATAATTCACCCCTCCACTTT. The entire variable domain, with the rest obtained from reference TRBV15 and TRBJ1-6, is as follows: DAMVIQNPRYQVTQFGKPVTLSCSQTLNHNVMYWYQQKSSQAPKLLFHYYDKDFNNEADTPDNFQSRRPNTSFCFLDIRSPGLGDTAMYLCATTGGSAGTSSYNSPLHFGNGTRLTVT.

The rearrangement links TRBV4-1 to TRBJ2-2, with 9 nucleotides matching TRBD2. This CDR3 has 17 amino acids. Trimming took 0 bases from V and 5 from J; bases not matched to a gene: 7. Germline V CDR1 and CDR2: MGHRA, YSYEKL. The CDR3 here is CASSQDRAGGLTGELFF. The CDR3 coding sequence is TGCGCCAGCAGCCAAGATCGGGCGGGGGGGCTGACCGGGGAGCTGTTTTTT.

The V and J genes are TRBV7-2 and TRBJ2-7; TRBD1 agrees at 8 bases. The CDR3 contains 15 residues. Germline assignment: CDR1 SGHTA and CDR2 FQGNSA. Trimming cost V 5 bases and J 6 bases; bases outside gene matches: 12. The CDR3 sequence is CASSPGQGDFGEQYF. For the CDR3, the DNA is TGTGCCAGCAGCCCCGGACAGGGAGATTTCGGCGAGCAGTACTTC. Filled out from reference TRBV7-2 and TRBJ2-7, the complete variable domain reads GAGVSQSPSNKVTEKGKDVELRCDPISGHTALYWYRQSLGQGLEFLIYFQGNSAPDKSGLPSDRFSAERTGGSVSTLTIQRTQQEDSAVYLCASSPGQGDFGEQYFGPGTRLTVT.

This clone was found once. The chain combines TRBV12-3 or TRBV12-4 with TRBJ2-1; D not certain. The CDR3 is 11 residues long. V was pared by 7 bases and J by 1 base, with 2 bases between. CDR3 sequence (DNA): TGTGCCAGCACTTCCTACAATGAGCAGTTCTTC. Residues: CASTSYNEQFF.

The V gene is TRBV7-9, the J gene TRBJ2-3; TRBD2 is a possible D gene (5 bases). CDR3 length equals 17 residues. Per germline, CDR1 SEHNR and CDR2 FQNEAQ (reference sequence). V dropped 4 bases and J dropped 4 bases, with 21 bases sitting between them. The CDR3 protein is CASSSQEGGRNADTQYF. The CDR3 bases are TGTGCCAGCAGCTCCCAAGAAGGAGGCCGGAACGCAGATACGCAGTATTTT. Full variable domain (outside the CDR3, taken from reference TRBV7-9 and TRBJ2-3): DTGVSQNPRHKITKRGQNVTFRCDPISEHNRLYWYRQTLGQGPEFLTYFQNEAQLEKSRLLSDRFSAERPKGSFSTLEIQRTEQGDSAMYLCASSSQEGGRNADTQYFGPGTRLTVL.

This sequence joins TRBV5-5 and TRBJ1-3; D gene uncertain. The ends were cut back, 2 bases at V and 3 bases at J, with 3 bases in the middle. CDR3 length: 12 residues. Germline V gives CDR1 SGHKS, CDR2 YYEKEE (reference sequence). The CDR3 DNA is TGTGCCAGCAGCTTTTTTGGAAACACCATATATTTT. This translates into CASSFFGNTIYF. Full variable domain (remainder filled in from reference TRBV5-5 and TRBJ1-3): DAGVTQSPTHLIKTRGQQVTLRCSPISGHKSVSWYQQVLGQGPQFIFQYYEKEERGRGNFPDRFSARQFPNYSSELNVNALLLGDSALYLCASSFFGNTIYFGEGSWLTVV.

The V and J genes are TRBV9 and TRBJ2-5; 9 bases map to TRBD2. The V gene's germline CDR1 is SGDLS and CDR2 YYNGEE. The CDR3 has 15 amino acids. The V gene end was trimmed by 0 bases and the J gene end by 7 bases; junction bases not matched to a gene: 7. As DNA, the CDR3 is TGTGCCAGCAGCGTAGAGACTAGCGGTCTGGGGACCCAGTACTTC. This sequence encodes CASSVETSGLGTQYF. The full variable domain, in which reference TRBV9 and TRBJ2-5 provide the parts outside the CDR3, is DSGVTQTPKHLITATGQRVTLRCSPRSGDLSVYWYQQSLDQGLQFLIQYYNGEERAKGNILERFSAQQFPDLHSELNLSSLELGDSALYFCASSVETSGLGTQYFGPGTRLLVL.

The chain links TRBV10-3 to TRBJ2-7; D not resolved. With 3 bases removed from V and 9 bases from J, the gap between germline ends came to 9 bases. This CDR3 is built from 11 residues. Per germline, CDR1 ENHRY and CDR2 SYGVKD. The CDR3 bases are TGTGCCATCAGTGACCAAAGTTGGCAGTACTTC. Translation gives CAISDQSWQYF.

The chain carries TRBV29-1 and TRBJ2-1; unclear D gene. CDR3 size: 13 residues. The V gene's germline CDR1 is SQVTM and CDR2 ANQGSEA. Trimming cost V 5 bases and J 5 bases, with 13 bases left between them. The CDR3 reads CSVLEMLNNEQFF. In DNA, the CDR3 is TGCAGCGTTCTCGAGATGTTAAACAATGAGCAGTTCTTC.

The gene calls are TRBV19 and TRBJ1-6; 8 bases map to TRBD1. This CDR3 has 13 amino acids. Per the germline V gene, CDR1 is LNHDA and CDR2 is SQIVND (reference sequence). Trimming took 10 bases from V and 7 from J; bases not matched to a gene: 6. In DNA form, the CDR3 reads TGTGCCACCTCAGGGGGCCGGAATTCACCCCTCCACTTT. It translates to CATSGGRNSPLHF.

The CDR3 spells CASSEQGENSPLHF. The CDR3 nucleotides are TGTGCCAGCAGTGAACAGGGGGAGAATTCACCCCTCCACTTT. The V call is TRBV6-1, the J call TRBJ1-6; TRBD1 agrees at 7 bases. V was pared by 2 bases and J by 7 bases, with 2 bases of the junction left unmatched. CDR3 size: 14 residues. Looked up from germline, CDR1 is MNHNS and CDR2 is SASEGT.